Listed below are T cell receptor beta chains from one sample, sequenced in a study of T cells expressing NK-cell markers. With the 5' RACE reads reprocessed, TCRdb shows one record per CDR3 protein and no DNA. This table lists about 140,000 distinct CDR3 sequences. Material: blood T cells: a sorted CD56 or NKG2C T cell subset, CD4+ or CD8+ T cells, or bulk PBMC T cells (not recorded which). Receptor source: a man between 18 and 35 years old in good health. Each CDR3 is given with its conserved first and last residue.

>TRBV7-8|TRBJ1-4
CASSQDRLNEKLFF
>TRBV7-9|TRBJ2-1
CASSLGTSGVSYNEQFF
>TRBV3-1|TRBJ1-1
CASRRQGDTEAFF
>TRBV10-3|TRBJ2-2
CATAGDDTGELFF
>TRBV7-6|TRBJ2-2
CASSYNSGSNTGELFF
>TRBV5-1|TRBJ1-1
CASSFRGGNTEAFF
>TRBV30|TRBJ2-7
CAGHGTYRSYEQYF
>TRBV12-3/TRBV12-4|TRBJ2-5
CASSFRERETQYF
>TRBV4-1|TRBJ2-3
CASSQGYDLMGQDTQYF
>TRBV29-1|TRBJ2-5
CSVVKEGASPETQYF
>TRBV4-2|TRBJ2-3
CASSPEGGGGTDTQYF
>TRBV5-4|TRBJ2-3
CASSLAESRGGSPDTQYF
>TRBV20-1|TRBJ1-5
CSARDSDPLDQPQHF
>TRBV10-3|TRBJ2-2
CAISENTGTGELFF
>TRBV20-1|TRBJ2-3
CSARRSTDTQYF
>TRBV29-1|TRBJ1-5
CSVDEGLGQPQHF
>TRBV6-1|TRBJ2-1
CASSQDTSSYNEQFF
>TRBV3-1|TRBJ2-6
CASSQDTLGQGAGANVLTF
>TRBV5-6|TRBJ2-1
CASSPDAERGAYNEQFF
>TRBV4-1|TRBJ2-1
CASSSGLAVYNEQFF
>TRBV7-9|TRBJ2-3
CASSRGADTQYF
>TRBV27|TRBJ2-6
CASSFGSYGANVLTF
>TRBV7-6|TRBJ2-1
CATTQAGGAYNEQFF
>TRBV9|TRBJ2-7
CASSVAGGTNYEQYF
>TRBV9|TRBJ2-5
CASSVGLAVKETQYF
>TRBV7-8|TRBJ2-3
CASSLEGDHPNTDTQYF
>TRBV12-5|TRBJ2-5
CASGLSKETQYF
>TRBV29-1|TRBJ2-2
CSVLRPGDNTGELFF
>TRBV24-1|TRBJ2-3
CATSASWETSGFTDTQYF
>TRBV11-2|TRBJ2-2
CASSFAGTSVTGELFF
>TRBV5-1|TRBJ1-1
CASSTREHTEAFF
>TRBV6-1|TRBJ2-3
CASSRGLAGADTQYF
>TRBV29-1|TRBJ2-1
CSAGSGNEQFF
>TRBV6-2/TRBV6-3|TRBJ2-1
CASSYSNARGTSGSISYNEQFF
>TRBV6-2/TRBV6-3|TRBJ1-1
CASSYSGGGTEAFF
>TRBV14|TRBJ2-4
CASSQGLAGVSETKNIQYF
>TRBV24-1|TRBJ1-2
CATSDLSPNRGGYGYTF
>TRBV4-3|TRBJ2-3
CASSQDGVAGSLREDTQYF
>TRBV10-3|TRBJ1-1
CAISEPQGGTEAFF
>TRBV11-2|TRBJ2-3
CASSLGYRTDTQYF
>TRBV27|TRBJ2-3
CASSLYVPSTDTQYF
>TRBV29-1|TRBJ2-3
CSVEARVVSTDTQYF
>TRBV5-5|TRBJ2-7
CASSLPRSLREQYF
>TRBV5-1|TRBJ2-3
CASSFGQELDTQYF
>TRBV7-9|TRBJ1-5
CASSLGDQPQHF
>TRBV12-3/TRBV12-4|TRBJ2-1
CASSLTGARNPYNEQFF
>TRBV3-1|TRBJ1-2
CASSLRDVYGYTF
>TRBV20-1|TRBJ2-1
CSARGGVGGLYNEQLF
>TRBV7-3|TRBJ1-4
CASSLSFGGFGTNEKLFF
>TRBV15|TRBJ2-1
CATSRDGLGSPSYNEQFF
>TRBV28|TRBJ2-3
CASSPDRTTDTQYF
>TRBV4-1|TRBJ2-1
CASSQEGTSGNEQFF